This section outlines one T cell receptor (beta chain) sequence together with its context. As yet, its antigen is unknown. PCR employed 60 Vbeta and 13 Jbeta primers. In the study's own analysis: Approximately 11 million shared chains were among the about 80 million unique TCR beta chains that a later analysis counted. Clones were read by immunoSEQ multiplex PCR, and TCRdb kept only the in-frame ones, dropping some. V and J calls and clone size are those listed in that table; D and trimming were worked out from the DNA. The repertoire includes 120,000 to 150,000 clones, more than 65% of them detected once, and approximately 1.6% sits in the top ten. Germline CDR1 and CDR2: MNHNS and SASEGT. The CDR3 covers 12 residues. The V gene lost 8 bases and the J gene lost 12 bases, with 14 bases spanning the gap. These data are taken from a study of cytomegalovirus exposure and HLA in healthy donors. Study as a whole: Unique TCR beta sequences numbering 120 million or so came from around 180 million T cells in an earlier analysis. Notes on the study in general: Later analysis identified a missense DCLRE1C variant that was linked to TCR beta V- and J-gene trimming. The majority of TCR sequences were rare, yet some public TCRs appeared in many donors.

This receptor was taken from a woman aged 25 to 39 in good health and CMV-seronegative. The chain employs TRBV6-1 and TRBJ2-6; a weak D match, TRBD1 (6 bases). Sequenced sample: PBMCs. The DNA of the CDR3 is TGTGCCAGCTGGGACATCGTAGGCGTCCTGACTTTC. Its translation is CASWDIVGVLTF.